One sample yielded the 17 T cell receptor beta chains listed below, sequenced in a study of regulatory T cells in long-lasting Graves disease (dated by TCRdb to the early 2020s). Libraries were constructed by multiplex PCR. Sequencing was performed on an Illumina HiSeq 4000. iRepertoire HTBI primers and Arm-PCR amplification of CDR3 regions were used to construct TCR beta libraries. TCRdb applied fastp at Q25 and MiXCR to the public reads, then kept only in-frame beta chains. CDR3 protein duplicates are merged, each entry listing the most common genes and DNA. The sample table holds some 370,000 distinct CDR3 sequences, of which around 11% were seen once. The ten top clones hold approximately 20% of the sample. The meaning of the sample's time point label: newly diagnosed GD, antithyroid drugs for less than 3 months. RNA was extracted from PBMCs in TRIzol for both TCR sequencing and RNA sequencing.

Separately, the same data were catalogued under a study of T cells in Graves' hyperthyroidism and ophthalmopathy.

Sequenced material: peripheral blood mononuclear cells (PBMCs), taken at new diagnosis, from a patient treated with antithyroid drugs. These receptors were collected from a woman under 30 with Graves disease. Donor details come from another sample of the same person, matched by shared clones.

This chain links TRBV14 with TRBJ1-3; D is unclear. The CDR3 covers 17 residues. Germline CDR1 and CDR2: SGHDN and FVKESK. V was pared by 0 bases and J by 0 bases, with 12 bases between. CDR3 loop: CASSQDGESYSGNTIYF. The CDR3 nucleotides read TGTGCCAGCAGCCAAGACGGGGAGTCCTACTCTGGAAACACCATATATTTT.

The J gene is TRBJ2-1, the V gene TRBV27; TRBD2 aligns across 9 bases. CDR1 and CDR2 from the germline V gene are MNHEY and SMNVEV (reference sequence). J gave up 6 bases and V 6 bases, and 6 bases lay outside the gene matches. CDR3 length: 14 residues. In nucleotides, the CDR3 is TGTGCCAGCAGGGTAGCGGGAGTAATCAATGAGCAGTTCTTC. The encoded protein is CASRVAGVINEQFF.

A few counts support this clonotype. The CDR3 DNA sequence: TGTGCCAGCAGTCAACGGACTAGCCGCGGGGAGACCCAGTACTTC. Translated, it gives CASSQRTSRGETQYF. The J gene is TRBJ2-5, the V gene TRBV2; TRBD2 matches 8 bases. J gave up 5 bases and V 5 bases, and 10 bases lay outside the gene matches. The CDR3 is 15 amino acids. Germline CDR1 and CDR2: SNHLY and FYNNEI.

The table lists this clonotype with many counts. This rearrangement joins TRBV11-3 to TRBJ2-2, with TRBD2 as a possible D gene (6 bases). The V end was cut by 5 bases, the J end by 0 bases, with 16 bases between. From germline, CDR1 is SGHNT and CDR2 YENEEA. CDR3 size: 17 residues. DNA of the CDR3: TGTGCCAGCAGCCCAAACCCCGCGGGGTCGAACACCGGGGAGCTGTTTTTT. Translating gives CASSPNPAGSNTGELFF.

This clonotype appeared a few times. The chain employs TRBV11-1 and TRBJ2-5, with 10 bases identical to TRBD1. The junction had 6 bases not matched to a gene; V was cut back by 4 bases and J by 4 bases. This CDR3 comprises 15 residues. Germline V CDR1 and CDR2: SGHAT, FQDESV (reference sequence). CDR3 DNA: TGTGCCAGCAGCTCCTCGGGACAGGGGCGAGAGACCCAGTACTTC. Translating it yields CASSSSGQGRETQYF.

At least ten counts were recorded for this clonotype. The chain combines TRBV28 with TRBJ2-5; TRBD1 aligns across 10 bases. The assigned J gene may be wrong: the sequence end matches TRBJ2-1 better. In germline, CDR1 is MDHEN, CDR2 SYDVKM. The CDR3 totals 16 residues. The CDR3 sequence: CASSPVDRGDHNEQFF. CDR3 sequence (DNA): TGTGCCAGCAGTCCAGTGGACAGGGGGGACCACAATGAGCAGTTCTTC.

The chain uses TRBV6-2 or TRBV6-3 and TRBJ1-1; possibly TRBD1 for D (5 bases). Per the germline V gene, CDR1 is MNHEY and CDR2 is SVGEGT. Trimming cost V 0 bases and J 4 bases, with 9 bases left between them. The CDR3 length is 14 residues. CDR3 bases: TGTGCCAGCAGTTACTCTATGGGGGGCACTGAAGCTTTCTTT. Residues: CASSYSMGGTEAFF.

This clonotype has only a few counts. This chain links TRBV5-6 with TRBJ2-2; TRBD2 matches 7 bases. Germline V lookup: CDR1 SGHDT, CDR2 YYEEEE. V shed 0 bases, J shed 1 base, and the junction held 6 bases outside the gene matches. The CDR3 has 17 amino acids. The CDR3 nucleotides are TGTGCCAGCAGCTTGGTCGGTGCGGGGGTGAACACCGGGGAGCTGTTTTTT. The encoded protein is CASSLVGAGVNTGELFF.

This clonotype appeared many times. The V call is TRBV6-2 or TRBV6-3, the J call TRBJ2-7; weak D call: TRBD1 (5 bases). CDR1 is MNHEY and CDR2 is SVGEGT in the germline V gene. CDR3 size: 14 residues. V lost 3 bases and J 2 bases, leaving 11 bases between the germline ends. CDR3 sequence: CASSYLPGTYEQYV. As DNA, the CDR3 is TGTGCCAGCAGTTATCTCCCAGGGACCTACGAGCAGTACGTC.

Turning to this clonotype: At one of its ends the junction is not consistent with the germline gene, which may arise from a read error. The chain has TRBV7-2 and TRBJ1-1; D uncertain. The CDR3 is 14 residues long. Germline CDR1 reads SGHTA; CDR2 reads FQGNSA. The CDR3 sequence is CASSLEGPNTGAFF. CDR3 DNA sequence: TGTGCCAGCAGCTTAGAAGGGCCAAACACTGGAGCTTTCTTT.

This clonotype was seen repeatedly, ten times or more. The genes are TRBV24-1 and TRBJ1-1; D might be TRBD1 (6 bases). CDR3 length equals 14 residues. Germline loops: CDR1 KGHDR, CDR2 SFDVKD. V lost 10 bases and J lost 0, with 14 bases in between. The CDR3 here is CATAGGGLNTEAFF. The CDR3 DNA follows: TGTGCCACTGCCGGGGGGGGCTTGAACACTGAAGCTTTCTTT.

This clonotype has only a few counts. The rearrangement uses TRBV6-1 and TRBJ2-1; D remains ambiguous. Germline assignment: CDR1 MNHNS and CDR2 SASEGT. The V gene lost 8 bases and the J gene lost 0 bases, with 11 bases spanning the gap. CDR3 size: 14 residues. CDR3 in DNA: TGTGCCAGCGCAAAATCGAGCTCCTACAATGAGCAGTTCTTC. This translates into CASAKSSSYNEQFF.

The V and J genes are TRBV10-3 and TRBJ2-7, with D possibly TRBD1 on 6 matching bases. The CDR3 contains 14 residues. Germline V CDR1 and CDR2: ENHRY, SYGVKD. V was pared by 3 bases and J by 7 bases, with 16 bases between. The chain's CDR3 is CAISDRGYYNEQYF. CDR3 in DNA: TGTGCCATCAGTGACAGGGGCTACTACAATGAGCAGTACTTC.

This clonotype was counted many times. This chain joins TRBV6-5 and TRBJ1-1; D not resolved. V lost 2 bases and J lost 7, with 11 bases in between. Germline loops: CDR1 MNHEY, CDR2 SVGAGI. The CDR3 length is 13 residues. CDR3 nucleotides: TGTGCCAGCAGTTACGCCTGGCAGAATGAAGCTTTCTTT. Residues: CASSYAWQNEAFF.

This sequence joins TRBV27 and TRBJ2-1, with D possibly being TRBD1 (5 bases). With 0 bases removed from V and 2 bases from J, the gap between germline ends came to 8 bases. The germline CDR1 and CDR2 sequences are MNHEY and SMNVEV (reference sequence). The CDR3 contains 15 residues. CDR3 bases: TGTGCCAGCAGTTTATCAGGGGCCGCCTACAATGAGCAGTTCTTC. It yields the protein CASSLSGAAYNEQFF.

The gene calls are TRBV7-9 and TRBJ1-2; TRBD1 is a possible D gene (6 bases). The CDR3 sequence is 15 residues long. V was cut by 2 bases and J by 0 bases, with 10 bases left in between. From germline, CDR1 is SEHNR and CDR2 FQNEAQ (reference sequence). CDR3 residues: CASSLSGTPNYGYTF. The CDR3 DNA reads TGTGCCAGCAGCTTATCCGGGACACCTAACTATGGCTACACCTTC.

The rearrangement uses TRBV15 and TRBJ2-3; D remains unclear. This CDR3 is built from 14 residues. The germline V gene encodes CDR1 LNHNV and CDR2 YYDKDF (reference sequence). Trimming shortened V by 3 bases and J by 0 bases, and 7 bases separated the two germline ends. The CDR3 DNA reads as TGTGCCACCAGCAGCTTTCTTAGCACAGATACGCAGTATTTT. Translated: CATSSFLSTDTQYF.